This T cell receptor (beta chain) was recovered during a study of blood T cells in healthy people across ages. General study findings and limits: Possibly, changes in expanded clonotypes were confounded because donor CMV status was unknown.

Comments on this clonotype: Its antigen is not known.

After removal of 2 bases from V and 0 bases from J, the junction contained 13 bases not matched to a gene. Germline CDR1 reads SGHVS; CDR2 reads FQNEAQ. This CDR3 has 19 amino acids. Together with a sample-barcoded 5' primer, a J-beta primer mix was included in a second PCR lasting about 6 to 11 cycles. TCRdb recomputed calls from the 5' RACE reads with MiXCR, one row per CDR3 protein. The table lists over 1,500,000 distinct CDR3 sequences, less than 50% of them singletons. This clonotype originated in a woman aged 40 to 55 in good health. The sequenced sample was blood. The chain has TRBV7-8 and TRBJ2-1; 7 bases line up with TRBD2. CDR3 residues: CASSLFRGRADFSYNEQFF. Written as DNA, the CDR3 is TGTGCCAGCAGCTTATTTCGGGGGAGGGCCGACTTCTCCTACAATGAGCAGTTCTTC.